A single sample gave rise to the 10 T cell receptor beta chains below, sequenced in a study of spatial heterogeneity in lung cancer. As for time point: sample taken at primary tumor resection. Without sorting, whole RNA was sequenced from tumor, nontumor lung or frozen PBMC. TCRdb fed the 5' RACE reads into MiXCR, producing one record per CDR3 protein. Among some 100,000 distinct CDR3 sequences listed, less than 15% were seen once. The material was PBMCs, obtained at surgery. The receptor set was obtained from a male donor with early-stage non-small cell lung cancer.

This clonotype was observed a few times. The chain combines TRBV28 with TRBJ2-7, with 16 positions matching TRBD2. The CDR3 has 16 residues. CDR1 is MDHEN, CDR2 SYDVKM, per germline. Trimming cost V 3 bases and J 9 bases; bases outside gene matches: 8. The CDR3 DNA reads TGTGCCAGCAGTTTGCCGGGACTAGCGGGAGGGCCAGGGCAGTACTTC. It codes for CASSLPGLAGGPGQYF.

Of note for this clonotype: Just one base apart from a much larger clone, this may be a read error. The rearrangement uses TRBV18 and TRBJ2-3; D remains unclear. Per the germline V gene, CDR1 is KGHSH and CDR2 is LQKENI. This CDR3 is built from 13 residues. CDR3 sequence reads: CASSLGPSDSQYF. CDR3 DNA: TGTGCCAGCTCACTCGGCCCGTCAGATTCGCAGTATTTT.

This clonotype was picked up many times. The chain recombines TRBV7-9 with TRBJ1-2, with 9 bases aligning to TRBD1. There are 14 residues in the CDR3. V shed 4 bases, J shed 3 bases, and the junction held 3 bases outside the gene matches. The germline CDR1 and CDR2 sequences are SEHNR and FQNEAQ (reference sequence). The CDR3 coding sequence is TGTGCCAGCAGCTCCGGGACAGGGCACTATGGCTACACCTTC. Amino acids: CASSSGTGHYGYTF.

CDR3 amino acids: CASRKDREGTEAFF. The CDR3 DNA reads TGCGCCAGCAGGAAGGACAGGGAGGGCACTGAAGCTTTCTTT. The chain is built from TRBV5-1 and TRBJ1-1, with 8 bases lining up with TRBD1. The length of the CDR3 is 14 residues. V lost 5 bases to trimming and J lost 4 bases; unmatched junction nucleotides: 7. Germline V gene data show CDR1 as SGHRS and CDR2 as YFSETQ. The full variable domain, its missing parts supplied by reference TRBV5-1 and TRBJ1-1, is KAGVTQTPRYLIKTRGQQVTLSCSPISGHRSVSWYQQTPGQGLQFLFEYFSETQRNKGNFPGRFSGRQFSNSRSEMNVSTLELGDSALYLCASRKDREGTEAFFGQGTRLTVV.

This chain connects TRBV29-1 to TRBJ2-2; 7 positions match TRBD1. Germline-derived CDR1 and CDR2 are SQVTM and ANQGSEA. With 7 bases clipped from V and 4 bases from J, the junction kept 9 bases outside the gene matches. This CDR3 region has 14 residues. The CDR3 here is CSAITGAGTGELFF. In DNA, the CDR3 is TGCAGCGCAATAACAGGGGCCGGCACCGGGGAGCTGTTTTTT.

Points on this clonotype: A single base separates this from a much larger clone, so it may be a read error. The chain has TRBV7-7 and TRBJ1-1; D is unresolved. The CDR3 loop spans 13 amino acids. Per the germline V gene, CDR1 is SSHAT and CDR2 is FNYEAQ (reference sequence). The CDR3 loop reads CASSLERATEAFF. In DNA, the CDR3 is TGTGCTAGCAGCTTAGAAAGGGCGACTGAAGCTTTCTTT.

This sequence joins TRBV9 and TRBJ1-6, with a possible D match to TRBD1 (5 bases). CDR3 size: 16 residues. V was clipped by 4 bases and J by 8 bases, with 19 bases between them. Germline V lookup: CDR1 SGDLS, CDR2 YYNGEE. The CDR3 nucleotides are TGTGCCAGCAGCCCCGGGACCGCTAGTAATTATTCACCCCTCCACTTT. This encodes CASSPGTASNYSPLHF. Full variable domain (rest looked up from reference TRBV9 and TRBJ1-6): DSGVTQTPKHLITATGQRVTLRCSPRSGDLSVYWYQQSLDQGLQFLIQYYNGEERAKGNILERFSAQQFPDLHSELNLSSLELGDSALYFCASSPGTASNYSPLHFGNGTRLTVT.

Many counts were recorded for this clonotype. The V and J genes are TRBV29-1 and TRBJ2-1; TRBD2 matches 7 bases. There are 11 residues in the CDR3. Germline V lookup: CDR1 SQVTM, CDR2 ANQGSEA. The trim removed 4 bases at V and 13 bases at J, leaving 7 bases unmatched. The CDR3 loop reads CSVGVGGSQFF. CDR3 bases: TGCAGCGTTGGGGTGGGAGGGTCCCAGTTCTTC.

This clonotype was counted between two and nine times. This CDR3 reads CASSVYPDGGEKLFF. The CDR3 DNA reads as TGTGCCAGCAGCGTATATCCTGATGGGGGGGAAAAACTGTTTTTT. The rearrangement uses TRBV3-1 and TRBJ1-4; maybe TRBD1 (5 bases). Germline CDR1 is LGHDT and CDR2 is YNNKEL (reference sequence). V was trimmed by 5 bases and J by 8 bases, leaving 18 bases between them. The CDR3 runs to 15 residues. The whole variable domain, remainder taken from reference TRBV3-1 and TRBJ1-4, is DTAVSQTPKYLVTQMGNDKSIKCEQNLGHDTMYWYKQDSKKFLKIMFSYNNKELIINETVPNRFSPKSPDKAHLNLHINSLELGDSAVYFCASSVYPDGGEKLFFGSGTQLSVL.

The chain recombines TRBV6-2 or TRBV6-3 with TRBJ2-5; no firm D call. Germline values: CDR1 MNHEY, CDR2 SVGEGT. Trimming took off 6 bases at V and 1 base at J, with 15 bases between the two ends. This CDR3 region has 15 residues. This CDR3 is CASSTIRRAQETQYF. The CDR3 DNA is TGTGCCAGCAGCACGATTAGACGGGCCCAAGAGACCCAGTACTTC.